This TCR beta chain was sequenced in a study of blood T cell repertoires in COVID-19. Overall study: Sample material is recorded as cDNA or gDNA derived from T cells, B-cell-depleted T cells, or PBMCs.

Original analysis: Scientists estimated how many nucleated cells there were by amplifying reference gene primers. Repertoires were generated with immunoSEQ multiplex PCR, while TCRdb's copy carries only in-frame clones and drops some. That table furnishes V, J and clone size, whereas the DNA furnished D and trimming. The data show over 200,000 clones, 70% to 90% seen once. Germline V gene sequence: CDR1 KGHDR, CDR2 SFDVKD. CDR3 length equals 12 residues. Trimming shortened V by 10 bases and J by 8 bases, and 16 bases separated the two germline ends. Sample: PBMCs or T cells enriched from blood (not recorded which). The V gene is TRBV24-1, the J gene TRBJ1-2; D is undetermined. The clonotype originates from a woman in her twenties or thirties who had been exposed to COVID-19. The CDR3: CATGGRREGYTF. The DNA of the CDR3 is TGTGCCACGGGTGGACGGAGGGAGGGCTACACCTTC.